This T cell receptor beta chain is drawn from a study of CD8 T cells in Susac syndrome. With random hexamers, reverse transcription was performed on about 0.45 to 1 ug of RNA. Amplification of TCR beta CDR3 spanned 54 Vbeta and 13 Jbeta via immunoSEQ multiplex PCR. MiXCR, applied by TCRdb to the immunoSEQ multiplex PCR reads, yields one record per CDR3 protein. Of some 300,000 distinct CDR3 sequences in the sample, about 89% were seen once. CD8+ and CD4+ T cells from blood underwent TCR beta sequencing. It was treatment-naive patients with stable or active relapsing-remitting disease who made up the multiple sclerosis controls. TEMRA cells were enriched by FACS, and CD4+ and CD8+ T cells were negatively isolated. The ends were cut back, 5 bases at V and 10 bases at J, with 20 bases in the middle. In germline, CDR1 is SGHVS, CDR2 FNYEAQ. This CDR3 comprises 15 residues.

The origin of this receptor is a human donor with multiple sclerosis. The source material was CD8+ T cells from PBMCs. The chain couples TRBV7-6 to TRBJ2-2; the D gene is possibly TRBD1 (6 bases). The CDR3 nucleotides are TGTGCCAGCAGCACCCAGGGGTCGCTTTCCCAGGAGCTGTTTTTT. Residues: CASSTQGSLSQELFF.